The sequence of this T cell receptor (beta chain) was determined in a study of T cell responses to AZD1222 COVID-19 vaccine. Study conclusions and caveats: Clonal diversity was possibly underestimated; the donors were predominantly white British and more often female.

Per the germline V gene, CDR1 is LGHDT and CDR2 is YNNKEL (reference sequence). CDR3 size: 15 residues. V trimming: 3 bases; J trimming: 2 bases; junction bases outside the gene matches: 2. A note on this clone: What it binds is unknown.

Measured with immunoSEQ multiplex PCR; TCRdb has only the in-frame clones, and not every one. The data show around 120,000 clones, with about 90% seen just once and around 14% held by the top ten. The TCR sequence derives from an adult in good health. Source: peripheral blood, taken on day 0 of AZD1222 vaccination. The rearrangement uses TRBV3-1 (or the pseudogene TRBV3-2) and TRBJ1-5; 9 bases fit TRBD1. CDR3 region: CASSHGQGRNQPQHF. The CDR3 DNA sequence: TGTGCCAGCAGCCATGGACAGGGGCGCAATCAGCCCCAGCATTTT.